This TCR beta chain is from a study of cytomegalovirus exposure and HLA in healthy donors. CDR3 length equals 14 residues. In germline, CDR1 is SQVTM, CDR2 ANQGSEA. V was clipped by 7 bases and J by 6 bases; unmatched bases: 11. The primer mix had 60 Vbeta and 13 Jbeta primers. The assay was immunoSEQ multiplex PCR, and TCRdb's table has in-frame clones only and misses some. The data contain 150,000 to 200,000 clones, roughly three quarters of them singletons. This TCR was sampled from a woman between 50 and 59 years old in good health and CMV-seropositive. Sequenced material: PBMCs. The chain carries TRBV29-1 and TRBJ1-3, with 8 bases lining up with TRBD1. CDR3 in amino acids: CSADVTGEENTIYF. The CDR3 DNA is TGCAGCGCAGATGTGACAGGGGAGGAAAACACCATATATTTT.